This TCR beta chain was identified in a study of regulatory T cells in long-lasting Graves disease. Trimming removed 6 bases from V and 7 bases from J; junction bases left unmatched: 6. The CDR3 is 14 residues long. Time point meaning: newly diagnosed GD, antithyroid drugs for less than 3 months. RNA isolated from PBMCs was used to make the TCR library. CDR3 regions were amplified by Arm-PCR using iRepertoire HTBI primers to build TCR beta libraries. TCRdb used MiXCR to reprocess the multiplex PCR reads, holding one entry per CDR3 protein. Of about 500,000 distinct CDR3 sequences listed, 12% were seen once; the top ten hold roughly 9.3%. Study conclusions and caveats: There was favoring of TRBV28, TRBJ1-2 and TRBJ2-5 in persistent disease. Comparison showed that persistent patients shared more public clonotypes (about 3,000) than new patients (approximately 1,000).

This clonotype was detected only a few times. The antigen is not known. The data also belong to a second study, concerning T cells in Graves' hyperthyroidism and ophthalmopathy. In that study: A first-round RT-PCR of the TCR CDR3 used the HTBI primer set.

The sequence was collected from a woman aged 25 to 39 with Graves disease. The chain is built from TRBV12-3 or TRBV12-4 and TRBJ1-5, with 10 nucleotides matching TRBD1. Sequences were derived from peripheral blood mononuclear cells (PBMCs), sampled at new diagnosis, from a patient treated with antithyroid drugs. CDR3 in DNA: TGTGCCAGCAGGGATGGGACAGGGGTCCAGCCCCAGCATTTT. This encodes CASRDGTGVQPQHF.